This T cell receptor beta chain was recorded in a study of blood T cell repertoires in COVID-19. Libraries were prepared by immunoSEQ multiplex PCR; TCRdb keeps only in-frame clonotypes and omits some of them. The sample contains around 200,000 clones, approximately 87% of which appear only once. Germline V lookup: CDR1 SGHRS, CDR2 YFSETQ. There are 16 residues in the CDR3. Trimming took 0 bases from V and 6 from J; bases not matched to a gene: 6. The receptor was derived from a man between 60 and 70 years old who had recovered from COVID-19. The chain joins TRBV5-1 to TRBJ2-1; TRBD2 matches 10 bases. The sequenced sample was peripheral blood. The CDR3 nucleotides are TGCGCCAGCAGCTTGGGTAATCTAGCGGGGGTCAATGAGCAGTTCTTC. Translation: CASSLGNLAGVNEQFF.